The source of this T cell receptor (beta chain) is a study of blood T cells in healthy people across ages. Study observations and caveats: Among long-lived donors, naive CD4+ cells were more numerous and diversity higher than in aged donors. In older individuals, TCR beta diversity per million T cells was lower, falling roughly linearly with age.

This clonotype appeared a few times. Its antigen is unknown. Each sample yielded at least 6 million isolated PBMCs. Using a J-beta primer mix together with a sample-barcoded 5' primer, a second PCR was run for roughly 7 to 12 cycles. No fewer than 3 million CDR3-containing paired-end reads came from each sample. TCRdb itself ran the 5' RACE reads through MiXCR, one entry per CDR3 protein. The repertoire includes about 580,000 distinct CDR3 sequences, roughly 48% of them detected once, and about 26% sits in the top ten. The CDR3 runs 15 residues. Unmatched junction bases numbered 5, after V lost 1 base and J lost 4 bases. Germline V CDR1 and CDR2: SQVTM, ANQGSEA.

The TCR comes from a man older than 75 in good health. Sequencing used blood. The V call is TRBV29-1, the J call TRBJ2-3, with 10 bases identical to TRBD2. The CDR3 DNA follows: TGCAGCGTTGAAGTGGCTAGCGGGAGCTCAGATACGCAGTATTTT. Its protein product is CSVEVASGSSDTQYF.